This T cell receptor (beta chain) was profiled in a study of T cell responses to AZD1222 COVID-19 vaccine. Overall study context: Some second doses came at about 4 weeks and others at about 12 weeks; these were pooled. Study outcomes and limitations: The donor group comprised mostly white British people and more females; the analysis possibly underestimated clonal diversity.

Germline V CDR1 and CDR2: PRHDT, FYEKMQ (reference sequence). This CDR3 comprises 14 residues. V was pared by 2 bases and J by 8 bases, with 13 bases between. Here immunoSEQ multiplex PCR was the method, and the copy in TCRdb shows in-frame clones only, minus some. The sample records about 130,000 clones, around nine tenths being singletons. Worth noting for this clone: The antigen remains undetermined.

This receptor was taken from an adult in good health. Sequencing was performed on peripheral blood, taken on day 0 of AZD1222 vaccination. J is TRBJ2-1 and V is TRBV13; TRBD1 might be the D (5 bases). CDR3 nucleotide sequence: TGTGCCAGCAGCTTATCAGGGCGTTGGCATGAGCAGTTCTTC. It is translated as CASSLSGRWHEQFF.